This T cell receptor beta chain was captured in a study of early T cells in non-severe SARS-CoV-2 infection. About the research overall: Bulk RNA from unsorted whole blood was sequenced; chains were unpaired. Study results and caveats: Matches to VDJdb favored anti-spike CD8 responses and missed private and CD4 specificities.

This clonotype occurred many times. The antigen is undetermined. Individually, cDNA molecules had unique molecular identifiers attached to them. Via MiXCR, TCRdb re-called the 5' RACE reads, giving one row per CDR3 protein. Of 60,000 to 75,000 distinct CDR3 sequences listed, 12% are singletons. CDR1 is SGHAT, CDR2 FQNNGV, per germline. Germline trimming cut 3 bases from V and 4 bases from J; bases unmatched to any gene: 3. This CDR3 contains 15 residues. The V gene is TRBV11-2, the J gene TRBJ2-1, with 10 positions matching TRBD2. This receptor was identified in an adult who was a healthcare worker with PCR-confirmed SARS-CoV-2 infection or an uninfected control (not recorded which). Sequences were obtained from whole blood. The DNA of the CDR3 is TGTGCCAGCAGCTTTAGCGGGGGGTTATACAATGAGCAGTTCTTC. It codes for CASSFSGGLYNEQFF.